This T cell receptor (beta chain) stems from a study of T cells in Graves' hyperthyroidism and ophthalmopathy. Researchers took RNA transcripts and amplified the TCR beta CDR3 regions from them. Primed by the HTBI set, a first-round RT-PCR was run on the TCR CDR3. TCRdb analysed the multiplex PCR reads with MiXCR anew, one entry per CDR3 protein. Among 550,000 to 600,000 distinct CDR3 sequences listed, 16% were seen once. This TCR was recovered from a woman younger than 35 with Graves' hyperthyroidism. The specimen sequenced was blood.

The CDR3 DNA reads as TGCGCCAGCAGCTTACCTAGCGGGAGCGGGGAGCTGTTTTTT. Its protein is CASSLPSGSGELFF. The rearrangement joins TRBV5-1 to TRBJ2-2; 10 bases line up with TRBD2. The CDR3 has 14 residues. From germline, CDR1 is SGHRS and CDR2 YFSETQ. V trimming: 2 bases; J trimming: 7 bases; junction bases outside the gene matches: 2.